The entry that follows covers one TCR beta chain sequence. Its antigen remains unknown. This CDR3 contains 15 residues. Trimming at V came to 4 bases and at J to 3 bases, leaving 8 bases not matched to a gene. The germline CDR1 and CDR2 sequences are SGHRS and YFSETQ. This sample was included in a study of CD8 T cells in ankylosing spondylitis. One entry per CDR3 protein, called by TCRdb with MiXCR from the 5' RACE reads. The top ten hold 0.85% to 1.4% of the sample, which has some 350,000 distinct CDR3 sequences, roughly 14% seen once. Findings of the study overall: For ankylosing spondylitis blood, a TCR beta motif of about eight highly homologous variants appeared characteristic. Those disease-linked clones were CD8+; they were also relatively rare in peripheral blood. Matched synovial fluid from ankylosing spondylitis patients was reported to be enriched for disease-linked clones.

The rearrangement joins TRBV5-1 to TRBJ2-3; 7 nucleotides line up with TRBD1. This receptor was identified in a male donor with ankylosing spondylitis or in good health (not recorded which). The specimen was blood, either unsorted or a sorted T cell fraction (not recorded which). The CDR3 bases are TGCGCCAGCAGCCCACCGCAGGGGGAAACAGATACGCAGTATTTT. This gives the protein CASSPPQGETDTQYF.